This TCR beta chain appears in the sequencing data of a study of blood T cell repertoires in COVID-19. About the study: Whether acute or convalescent, the COVID-19 samples came from the United States, Italy and Spain. T cells, B-cell-depleted T cells, or PBMCs provided the cDNA or gDNA that served as material.

Germline assignment: CDR1 SGHRS and CDR2 YFSETQ. The V and J ends lost 1 base and 4 bases respectively, with 11 bases between them. The length of the CDR3 is 15 residues. This clone was found a few times. One Seattle source followed patients from active infection through their disease course. Authors' data handling: How many nucleated cells were present was estimated from reference gene primer amplification. Profiled with immunoSEQ multiplex PCR; TCRdb holds only in-frame clones, not every one. V and J calls and clone size come straight from that table; D and trimming were deduced from the DNA. The sample lists about 180,000 clones; 70% to 90% were seen once.

Sequenced input: peripheral blood. The clonotype was recovered from a woman aged 45-65 years with COVID-19, enrolled during active disease. The rearrangement joins TRBV5-1 to TRBJ2-2; D may be TRBD1 (6 bases). The CDR3 DNA is TGCGCCAGCAGCTTGTACGAGGGGGTCACCGGGGAGCTGTTTTTT. Translation gives CASSLYEGVTGELFF.